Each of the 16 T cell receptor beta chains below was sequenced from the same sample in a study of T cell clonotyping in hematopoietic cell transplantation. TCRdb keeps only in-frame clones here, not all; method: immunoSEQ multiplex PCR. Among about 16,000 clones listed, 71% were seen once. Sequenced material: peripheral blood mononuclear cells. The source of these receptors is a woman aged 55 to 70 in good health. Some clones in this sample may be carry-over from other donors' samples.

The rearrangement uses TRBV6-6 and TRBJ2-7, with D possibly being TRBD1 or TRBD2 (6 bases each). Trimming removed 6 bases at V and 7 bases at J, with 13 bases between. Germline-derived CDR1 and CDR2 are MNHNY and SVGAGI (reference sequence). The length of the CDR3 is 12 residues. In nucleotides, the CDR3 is TGTGCCAGCAGCCGTAGGGGGGTTGAGCAGTACTTC. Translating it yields CASSRRGVEQYF.

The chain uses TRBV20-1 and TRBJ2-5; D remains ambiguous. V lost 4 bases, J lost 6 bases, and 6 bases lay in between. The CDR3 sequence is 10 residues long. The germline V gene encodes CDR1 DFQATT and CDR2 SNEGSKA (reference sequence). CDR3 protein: CSATWQTQYF. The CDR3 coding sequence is TGCAGTGCTACCTGGCAGACCCAGTACTTC.

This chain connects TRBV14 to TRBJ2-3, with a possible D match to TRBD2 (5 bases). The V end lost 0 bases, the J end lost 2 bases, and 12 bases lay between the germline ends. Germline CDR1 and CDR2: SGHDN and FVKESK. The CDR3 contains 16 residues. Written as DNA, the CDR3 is TGTGCCAGCAGCCAAGATTTCGGGGAAGTCACAGATACGCAGTATTTT. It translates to CASSQDFGEVTDTQYF. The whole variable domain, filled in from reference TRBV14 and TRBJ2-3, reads EAGVTQFPSHSVIEKGQTVTLRCDPISGHDNLYWYRRVMGKEIKFLLHFVKESKQDESGMPNNRFLAERTGGTYSTLKVQPAELEDSGVYFCASSQDFGEVTDTQYFGPGTRLTVL.

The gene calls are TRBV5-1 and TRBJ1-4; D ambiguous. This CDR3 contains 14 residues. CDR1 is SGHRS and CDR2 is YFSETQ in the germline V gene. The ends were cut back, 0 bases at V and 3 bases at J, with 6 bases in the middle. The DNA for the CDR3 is TGCGCCAGCAGCTTGGGCACAGCTAATGAAAAACTGTTTTTT. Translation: CASSLGTANEKLFF.

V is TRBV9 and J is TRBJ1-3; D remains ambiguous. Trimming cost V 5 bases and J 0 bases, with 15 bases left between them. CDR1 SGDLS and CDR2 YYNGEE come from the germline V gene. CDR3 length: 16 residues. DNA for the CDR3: TGTGCCAGCAGTGAGAACGTTGGAACCTCTGGAAACACCATATATTTT. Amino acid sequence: CASSENVGTSGNTIYF.

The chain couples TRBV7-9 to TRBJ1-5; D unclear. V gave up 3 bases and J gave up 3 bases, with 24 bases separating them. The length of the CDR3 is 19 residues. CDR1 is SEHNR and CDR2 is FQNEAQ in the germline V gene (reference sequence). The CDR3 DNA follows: TGTGCCAGCAGCTTTGGAGGACCCGGAAGGGTAGAAGTCAATCAGCCCCAGCATTTT. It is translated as CASSFGGPGRVEVNQPQHF.

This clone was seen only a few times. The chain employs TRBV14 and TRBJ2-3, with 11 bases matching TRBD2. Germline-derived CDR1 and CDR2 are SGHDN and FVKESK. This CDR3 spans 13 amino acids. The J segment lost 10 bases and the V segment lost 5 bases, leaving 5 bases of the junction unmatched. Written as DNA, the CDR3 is TGTGCCAGCAGCGCCTCACTAGCGGGGGCGCAGTATTTT. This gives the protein CASSASLAGAQYF.

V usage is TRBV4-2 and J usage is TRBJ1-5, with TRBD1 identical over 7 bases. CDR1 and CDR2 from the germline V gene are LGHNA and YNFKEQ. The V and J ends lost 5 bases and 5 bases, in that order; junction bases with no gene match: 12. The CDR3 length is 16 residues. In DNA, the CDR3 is TGTGCCAGCAGCTTATATATCGGACAGGACGATCAGCCCCAGCATTTT. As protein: CASSLYIGQDDQPQHF.

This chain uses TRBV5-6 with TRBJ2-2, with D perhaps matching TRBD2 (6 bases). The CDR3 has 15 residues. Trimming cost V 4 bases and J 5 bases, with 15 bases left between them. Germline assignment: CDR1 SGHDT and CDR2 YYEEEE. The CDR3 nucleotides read TGTGCCAGCAGCCCCAGGGCAGGGAGGACCGGGGAGCTGTTTTTT. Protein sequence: CASSPRAGRTGELFF.

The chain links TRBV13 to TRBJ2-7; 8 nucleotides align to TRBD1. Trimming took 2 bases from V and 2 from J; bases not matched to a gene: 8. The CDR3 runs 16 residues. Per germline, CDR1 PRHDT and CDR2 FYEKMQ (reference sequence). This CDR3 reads CASSLRRDRGPYEQYF. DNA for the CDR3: TGTGCCAGCAGCTTACGACGAGACAGGGGCCCCTACGAGCAGTACTTC.

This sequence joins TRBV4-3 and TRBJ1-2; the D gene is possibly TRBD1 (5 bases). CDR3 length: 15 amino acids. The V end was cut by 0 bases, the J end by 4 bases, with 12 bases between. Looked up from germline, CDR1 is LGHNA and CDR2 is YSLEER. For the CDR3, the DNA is TGCGCCAGCAGCCAAGATATGGGGGTTCCCTATGGCTACACCTTC. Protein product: CASSQDMGVPYGYTF.

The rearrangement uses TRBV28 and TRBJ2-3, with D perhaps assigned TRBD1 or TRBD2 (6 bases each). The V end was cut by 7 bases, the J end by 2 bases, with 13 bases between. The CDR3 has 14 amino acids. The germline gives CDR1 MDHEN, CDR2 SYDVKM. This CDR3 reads CASTRGLSTDTQYF. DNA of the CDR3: TGTGCCAGCACCCGGGGGCTTTCCACAGATACGCAGTATTTT.

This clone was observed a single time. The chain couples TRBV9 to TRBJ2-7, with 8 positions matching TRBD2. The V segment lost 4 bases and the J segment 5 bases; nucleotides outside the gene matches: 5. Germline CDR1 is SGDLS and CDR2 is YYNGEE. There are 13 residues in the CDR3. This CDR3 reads CASSISGKDEQYF. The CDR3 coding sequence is TGTGCCAGCAGCATTAGCGGGAAGGACGAGCAGTACTTC.

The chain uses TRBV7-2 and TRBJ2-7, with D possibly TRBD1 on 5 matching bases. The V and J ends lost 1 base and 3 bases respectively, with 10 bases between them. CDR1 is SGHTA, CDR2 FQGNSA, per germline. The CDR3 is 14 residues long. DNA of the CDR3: TGTGCCAGCAGCTTAGTGGCAGGGATCTACGAGCAGTACTTC. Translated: CASSLVAGIYEQYF.

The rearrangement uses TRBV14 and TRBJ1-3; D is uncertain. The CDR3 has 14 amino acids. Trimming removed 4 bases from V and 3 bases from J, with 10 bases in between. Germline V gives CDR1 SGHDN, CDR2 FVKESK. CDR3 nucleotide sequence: TGTGCCAGCAGCCCAAGGGTACTTGGAAACACCATATATTTT. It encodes CASSPRVLGNTIYF.

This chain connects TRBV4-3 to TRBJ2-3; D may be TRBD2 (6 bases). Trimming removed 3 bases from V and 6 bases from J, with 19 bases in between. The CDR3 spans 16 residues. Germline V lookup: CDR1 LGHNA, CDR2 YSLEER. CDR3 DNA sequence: TGCGCCAGCAGCCAGGACCGATACTCTAGCGTTGATACGCAGTATTTT. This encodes CASSQDRYSSVDTQYF.